This T cell receptor beta chain emerged from a study of regulatory T cells in long-lasting Graves disease. Whole-study results and caveats: For persistent Graves' patients, TCR diversity was lower than for newly diagnosed ones.

The CDR3 is 16 amino acids. Losses at the gene ends were 1 base for V and 5 bases for J; bases not matched to a gene: 10. The V gene's germline CDR1 is SGHAT and CDR2 FQNNGV. This clonotype was detected ten times or more. Its antigen is not identified. For TCR beta, libraries came from iRepertoire HTBI primers and Arm-PCR of CDR3 regions. TCRdb used MiXCR to reprocess the multiplex PCR reads, holding one entry per CDR3 protein. The sample includes around 320,000 distinct CDR3 sequences, approximately 15% seen only once; the top ten take less than 35%. Sample time point: newly diagnosed GD, antithyroid drugs for less than 3 months. With RNA extracted from PBMCs as input, the TCR library was made. Separately, the same data were catalogued under a study of T cells in Graves' hyperthyroidism and ophthalmopathy. This second study notes: No progression to ophthalmopathy during 18 months of follow-up defined stable disease. The study excluded patients with uncontrolled infection, other autoimmune disease, pregnancy or lactation. An initial round of RT-PCR targeting the TCR CDR3 relied on the HTBI primer set.

Sequencing used peripheral blood mononuclear cells (PBMCs), obtained at new diagnosis, from a patient treated with antithyroid drugs. V usage is TRBV11-2 and J usage is TRBJ2-5; the match to TRBD1 covers 7 bases. This TCR was recovered from a man in his forties or fifties with Graves disease. CDR3 residues: CASSLGGIEGAETQYF. The DNA for the CDR3 is TGTGCCAGCAGCTTAGGGGGTATCGAGGGGGCGGAGACCCAGTACTTC.